This TCR beta chain was recovered during a study of CD8+CD57+ T cells in acquired aplastic anemia. Whole-study context: The study obtained an average of roughly 3 ug of DNA from sorted CD4+ and CD8+ cells. General observations from the study: About 29 CD8+ CDR3 sequences occurred in both the patients and the controls.

This CDR3 has 14 amino acids. Per germline, CDR1 SNHLY and CDR2 FYNNEI. Sequenced patients had shown CD8+CD57+ cell expansion by flow cytometry. Genomic DNA constituted the template upon which TCR beta VDJ and CDR3 profiling was performed. One entry per CDR3 protein results from TCRdb running MiXCR on the reads. Of approximately 260,000 distinct CDR3 sequences in the sample, approximately 79% are singletons; the top ten hold 42%. This clonotype appeared once. No antigen is known for it. At one end, the junction sequence differs from germline, possibly due to a read error. Sequencing used sorted CD4+, CD8+, or CD8+CD57+ T cells (not recorded which) from PBMCs. The rearrangement uses TRBV2 and TRBJ2-5; D remains unclear. The sequence came from a human donor with aplastic anemia. CDR3 nucleotide sequence: TGTGCCAGCAGTGAGGCGTATAAGCATCAGCCCCAGCACTTC. This codes for CASSEAYKHQPQHF.